Shown below are 16 T cell receptor beta chains from a single sample sequenced in a study of cytomegalovirus exposure and HLA in healthy donors. The study ran its PCR with 60 Vbeta and 13 Jbeta primers. The data were produced by immunoSEQ multiplex PCR, yet TCRdb's version contains in-frame clones alone and is incomplete. The table includes 150,000 to 200,000 clones, about 80% detected once. Material: PBMCs. The origin of the receptors is a woman younger than 45 in good health and CMV-seronegative.

The DNA for the CDR3 is TGTGCCTGGAGTCAGGGGGACGAGCAGTACTTC. Translating it yields CAWSQGDEQYF. This rearrangement joins TRBV30 to TRBJ2-5, with 7 bases identical to TRBD1. The J call may be faulty, since TRBJ2-7 better matches the DNA end. The CDR3 has 11 residues. CDR1 and CDR2 (germline): GTSNPN, SVGIG (reference sequence).

The J gene is TRBJ2-3, the V gene TRBV6-4; D might be TRBD1 (6 bases). The germline V gene encodes CDR1 MRHNA and CDR2 SNTAGT. This CDR3 is built from 15 residues. V was pared by 2 bases and J by 8 bases, with 17 bases between. The CDR3 here is CASSDGVGALGTQYF. CDR3 DNA sequence: TGTGCCAGCAGTGACGGGGTGGGGGCCTTGGGTACGCAGTATTTT.

The gene calls are TRBV4-2 and TRBJ1-2; 7 bases are a match to TRBD1. Germline CDR1 reads LGHNA; CDR2 reads YNFKEQ. J was trimmed by 5 bases and V by 5 bases; bases with no gene match: 2. This CDR3 region has 12 residues. CDR3 loop: CASSLQGYGYTF. CDR3 nucleotide sequence: TGTGCCAGCAGCTTACAGGGGTATGGCTACACCTTC.

This clone was detected only a few times. The CDR3 spells CASSNHESGSSYEQYF. CDR3 coding DNA: TGTGCCAGCAGCAACCACGAGTCGGGGAGCTCCTACGAGCAGTACTTC. The chain recombines TRBV7-8 with TRBJ2-7; TRBD2 is a possible D gene (5 bases). The CDR3 extends over 16 amino acids. Per germline, CDR1 SGHVS and CDR2 FQNEAQ. Trimming removed 5 bases at V and 0 bases at J, with 17 bases between.

The gene calls are TRBV6-5 and TRBJ2-7, with a possible D match to TRBD2 (6 bases). This CDR3 comprises 11 residues. Germline loops: CDR1 MNHEY, CDR2 SVGAGI. V lost 6 bases and J lost 6, with 9 bases in between. The CDR3 is CASRRRGEQYF. The CDR3 DNA reads as TGTGCCAGCAGGAGGAGGGGCGAGCAGTACTTC.

The chain joins TRBV6-5 to TRBJ2-3, with 11 bases matching TRBD2. Losses at the gene ends were 6 bases for V and 4 bases for J; bases not matched to a gene: 3. The CDR3 extends over 14 amino acids. Germline V lookup: CDR1 MNHEY, CDR2 SVGAGI. The CDR3 protein is CASSLSGGADTQYF. CDR3 nucleotide sequence: TGTGCCAGCAGCCTTAGCGGGGGGGCAGATACGCAGTATTTT.

The chain links TRBV7-9 to TRBJ2-1, with 9 bases that match TRBD1. Germline values: CDR1 SEHNR, CDR2 FQNEAQ (reference sequence). This CDR3 has 15 residues. Trimming took 1 base from V and 7 from J; bases not matched to a gene: 5. The CDR3 nucleotides read TGTGCCAGCAGCTTAGGTCGGGACAGGGCTAATGAGCAGTTCTTC. Translating it yields CASSLGRDRANEQFF. The variable domain in full, with the rest retrieved from reference TRBV7-9 and TRBJ2-1, is DTGVSQNPRHKITKRGQNVTFRCDPISEHNRLYWYRQTLGQGPEFLTYFQNEAQLEKSRLLSDRFSAERPKGSFSTLEIQRTEQGDSAMYLCASSLGRDRANEQFFGPGTRLTVL.

The chain links TRBV6-6 to TRBJ1-2; no clear D gene. Germline V gene lookup returns CDR1 MNHNY and CDR2 SVGAGI (reference sequence). Trimming took off 8 bases at V and 3 bases at J, with 13 bases between the two ends. This CDR3 contains 13 residues. The CDR3 loop is CASAESGYYGYTF. The CDR3, as DNA: TGTGCCAGCGCCGAGTCGGGTTACTATGGCTACACCTTC.

The J gene is TRBJ2-1, the V gene TRBV7-6, with unresolved D. CDR3 length equals 13 residues. Germline lookup yields CDR1 SGHVS and CDR2 FNYEAQ. V lost 1 base to trimming and J lost 9 bases, with 10 bases between them. The CDR3 region has the DNA TGTGCCAGCAGCTTAGGCCCGGTAGTTGAGCAGTTCTTC. Amino acid sequence: CASSLGPVVEQFF.

In its sample, this clone was seen a few times. The V and J genes are TRBV4-1 and TRBJ1-2, with TRBD1 as a possible D gene (6 bases). The CDR3 spans 14 residues. In germline, CDR1 is MGHRA, CDR2 YSYEKL. V lost 2 bases and J lost 4, with 11 bases in between. The CDR3 DNA reads TGCGCCAGCAGCCAACCCGACAGGACCTATGGCTACACCTTC. It is translated as CASSQPDRTYGYTF.

V usage is TRBV5-4 and J usage is TRBJ1-2; D unclear. V was pared by 1 base and J by 3 bases, with 10 bases between. CDR3 size: 14 residues. CDR1 is SGHNT and CDR2 is YYREEE in the germline V gene (reference sequence). CDR3 in DNA: TGTGCCAGCAGCTTGATCCCCTTCGACTATGGCTACACCTTC. This encodes CASSLIPFDYGYTF.

The V gene is TRBV25-1, the J gene TRBJ1-4; D might be TRBD1 (6 bases). Trimming took 4 bases from V and 6 from J, leaving 21 bases between them. Germline-derived CDR1 and CDR2 are MGHDK and SYGVNS. The CDR3 consists of 17 residues. The CDR3 is CASSGGGSGPYDEKLFF. CDR3 coding DNA: TGTGCCAGCAGTGGGGGGGGCAGCGGGCCGTATGATGAAAAACTGTTTTTT.

In its sample, this clone was seen once. V usage is TRBV5-4 and J usage is TRBJ1-3; a possible D gene is TRBD1 (6 bases). CDR1 is SGHNT and CDR2 is YYREEE in the germline V gene (reference sequence). V gave up 2 bases and J gave up 4 bases, with 10 bases separating them. This CDR3 region has 14 residues. This chain's CDR3 is CASSLQGSGNTIYF. The DNA of the CDR3 is TGTGCCAGCAGCTTACAGGGATCAGGAAACACCATATATTTT.

V and J are TRBV12-5 and TRBJ1-1; 8 bases map to TRBD1. The CDR3 runs to 15 residues. J was trimmed by 5 bases and V by 3 bases; bases with no gene match: 8. The V gene's germline CDR1 is LGHNT and CDR2 FRNRAP. The CDR3 region has the DNA TGTGCTAGTGGTTTTAAGACAGGGGCCTGGACTGAAGCTTTCTTT. This gives the protein CASGFKTGAWTEAFF.

V and J are TRBV4-2 and TRBJ2-2; 9 bases are a match to TRBD1. V was clipped by 8 bases and J by 6 bases; unmatched bases: 7. The CDR3 length is 14 residues. The V gene's germline CDR1 is LGHNA and CDR2 YNFKEQ. The CDR3 sequence is CASGDRGEAGELFF. The CDR3 DNA reads TGTGCCAGCGGAGACAGGGGGGAGGCCGGGGAGCTGTTTTTT.

The sample holds a few counts of this clone. The V call is TRBV7-3, the J call TRBJ2-3, with 7 bases aligning to TRBD2. The CDR3 is 17 residues long. The V gene's germline CDR1 is SGHTA and CDR2 FQGTGA. V dropped 5 bases and J dropped 0; count of bases not matched to a gene: 11. The CDR3 DNA reads TGTGCCAGCAGCCTCCCCCCGGGACTACATAGCACAGATACGCAGTATTTT. The encoded protein is CASSLPPGLHSTDTQYF.